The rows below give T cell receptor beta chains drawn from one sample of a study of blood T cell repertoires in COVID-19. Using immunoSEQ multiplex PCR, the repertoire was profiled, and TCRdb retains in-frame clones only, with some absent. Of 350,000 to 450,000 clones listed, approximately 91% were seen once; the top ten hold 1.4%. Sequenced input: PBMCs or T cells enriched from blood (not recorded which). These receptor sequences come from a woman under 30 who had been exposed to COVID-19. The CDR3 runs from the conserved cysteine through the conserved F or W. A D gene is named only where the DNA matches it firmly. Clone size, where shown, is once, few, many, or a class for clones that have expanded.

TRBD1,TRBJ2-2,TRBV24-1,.,TGTGCCACCAGTGATGAATGGCAGGGGGACACCGGGGAGCTGTTTTTT,CATSDEWQGDTGELFF
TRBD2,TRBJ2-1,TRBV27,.,TGTGCCAGCAGCCCGGGACTAGCGATTGAGCAGTTCTTC,CASSPGLAIEQFF
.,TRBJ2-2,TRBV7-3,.,TGTGCCAGCAGCTTCTCAGTCACCGGGGAGCTGTTTTTT,CASSFSVTGELFF
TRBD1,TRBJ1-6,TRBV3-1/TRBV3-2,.,TGTGCCAGCAGCCAAGCGGGACAGAACTCACCCCTCCACTTT,CASSQAGQNSPLHF
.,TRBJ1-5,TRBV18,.,TGTGCCAGCTCACAGGACAGATCCAATCAGCCCCAGCATTTT,CASSQDRSNQPQHF
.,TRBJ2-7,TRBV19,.,TGTGCCAGCTCCGGGGCGGACAGTAGCTCCTACGAGCAGTACTTC,CASSGADSSSYEQYF
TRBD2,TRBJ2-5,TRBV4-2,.,TGTGCCAGCGGCCTCCCCCCCGGACTAGCGGGAGGTGGGGGGTTCCAGGAGACCCAGTACTTC,CASGLPPGLAGGGGFQETQYF
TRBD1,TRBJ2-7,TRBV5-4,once,TGTGCCAGCAGCTACCGGGACAGGGGGCTATCCGAGCAGTACTTC,CASSYRDRGLSEQYF
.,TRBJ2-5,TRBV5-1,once,TGCGCCAGCGCGAGGGACAAGGAGACCCAGTACTTC,CASARDKETQYF
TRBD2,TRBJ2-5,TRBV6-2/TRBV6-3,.,TGTGCCAGCAGCCGCCAACTAGCGTTACAAGAGACCCAGTACTTC,CASSRQLALQETQYF
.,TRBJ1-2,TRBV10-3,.,TGTGCCATCAGTGTCAAGGGAGGTAATGGCTACACCTTC,CAISVKGGNGYTF
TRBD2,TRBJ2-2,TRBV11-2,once,TGTGCCAGCAGCCCACTAGCGGGAGGAACCGGGGAGCTGTTTTTT,CASSPLAGGTGELFF
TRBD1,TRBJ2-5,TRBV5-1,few,TGCGCCAGCAGCGTCGGGACAGTAGAGACCCAGTACTTC,CASSVGTVETQYF